The entry below gives a single TCR beta chain sequence along with its context. Its antigen is not yet known. The sample holds no much larger clone one base away, and base qualities are not on file. V is clipped by 1 base and J by 6 bases, and the sequence between their germline boundaries is 18 bases long. The germline V gene (reference sequence) gives CDR1 as DFQATT and CDR2 as SNEGSKA. There are 15 amino acids in the CDR3, from cysteine to phenylalanine inclusive. The CDR3 DNA has 45 bases and is translated from base 1. Receptor amplification or capture employed multiplex PCR. Sequencing instrument: Illumina HiSeq 4000. To build TCR beta libraries, CDR3 regions were amplified by Arm-PCR using iRepertoire HTBI primers. PCR products were gel purified before sequencing. In the original analysis: Gene usage analysis of CDR3 amino acid clonotypes relied on the roughly 60 TRBV and 13 to 15 TRBJ segments identified across samples. Filtered high-quality paired reads were merged into contigs using COPE and FqMerger. BLAST was used to align contigs to the IMGT TRBV, TRBD and TRBJ reference genes, and CDR3 was defined following IMGT. Clonotypes above 0.1% frequency were classified as highly expanded clones. Shannon entropy was used to measure repertoire diversity, and the Gini coefficient was used to measure V-J evenness. A clonotype was considered public if more than one individual shared it. The public reads were run again by TCRdb, first through fastp at Q25 and then through MiXCR, and only productive beta chains were kept. Rows are combined by CDR3 protein, so each entry shows the most common genes and DNA. The V and J calls and clone size come from TCRdb's table, not from the authors' own analysis. The sample table holds about 660,000 distinct CDR3 sequences, of which about 30% were seen once. The ten most abundant clones make up around 42% of the sample.

The data belong to a study of regulatory T cells in long-lasting Graves disease (dated by TCRdb to the early 2020s). With respect to the entire study: Persistent Graves' disease was defined as antithyroid drug treatment for over 5 years with persistently positive TSH receptor autoantibodies. Patients with persistent Graves' disease were compared with patients with newly diagnosed Graves' disease using TCR sequencing and RNA sequencing of peripheral blood. The study was registered as a clinical trial and conducted in China. A total of around 35 samples were covered by TCR sequencing, comprising approximately 13 persistent and some 20 newly diagnosed Graves' disease patients. Antithyroid drugs had been taken for about 9.7 years on average by persistent Graves' disease patients in the clinical cohort.

Study-level results and caveats: Compared with newly diagnosed patients, patients with persistent Graves' disease had lower TCR Shannon entropy and fewer highly expanded clones, which suggests clonal expansion. Sequencing and analysis were restricted to the TCR beta chain. TRBV28, TRBJ1-2 and TRBJ2-5 were preferentially used in persistent disease, while TRBV20-1 and TRBJ2-1 were favored in newly diagnosed disease. The authors noted that the small sample size was a limitation that may lower accuracy. Because the primary lesion, thyroid tissue, could not be accessed, the study looked at peripheral blood alone. A larger number of public clonotypes was shared among persistent patients (under 3,000) than among newly diagnosed patients (around 870).

Per the publication, the time point label means: persistent/refractory GD, antithyroid drugs over 5 years with positive TRAb. For both TCR sequencing and RNA sequencing, RNA was extracted from PBMCs using TRIzol. The diagnosis of Graves' disease was made according to American Thyroid Association guidelines. Patients were recruited from an endocrinology department in Xi'an, China. Each patient gave 7 to 9.5 milliliters of peripheral blood, collected in an EDTA anticoagulant tube. Ficoll Paque Plus density gradient separation was used to isolate PBMCs, and no further T cell sorting was done. An Agilent 2100 Bioanalyzer and agarose gel were used to assess RNA quality, and a NanoDrop 2000 was used to measure RNA concentration.

This receptor was obtained from a female donor with Graves disease. The chain is made from TRBV20-1 and TRBJ2-5; the best D guess is TRBD1, with 6 bases matching. The sample consisted of peripheral blood mononuclear cells (PBMCs), taken when the disease was refractory, from a patient treated with antithyroid drugs. The CDR3 has the sequence CSARAPGAILKTQYF. The nucleotide sequence is TGCAGTGCTAGAGCTCCAGGGGCTATACTAAAGACCCAGTACTTC.